The present TCR beta chain was sequenced within a study of shared clonotypes between healthy human individuals. For the study at large: The people who gave samples were two women and a few men aged 18 to 49. Three plates were used per donor for CD4 naive, three for CD4 memory, two for CD8 naive and one for CD8 memory.

Overall study results and limits: Larger estimated richness was generally recorded for naive subsets relative to memory subsets.

The assay was immunoSEQ multiplex PCR, and TCRdb's table has in-frame clones only and misses some. The data hold 1,400,000 or so clones, with 98% to 99% observed a single time. There are 15 residues in the CDR3. Germline assignment: CDR1 KGHSH and CDR2 LQKENI. V gave up 3 bases and J gave up 3 bases, with 13 bases separating them. A note on this clone: Its antigen is undetermined.

Sequenced sample: naive CD4+ T cells sorted from blood. Subset of the sample: CD45RA+ positively selected. This sequence joins TRBV18 and TRBJ2-3; a possible D gene is TRBD2 (6 bases). The source is a man aged 25-45 years in good health. CDR3 amino acids: CASSPDGSWTDTQYF. The CDR3 coding sequence is TGTGCCAGCTCACCGGACGGGAGCTGGACAGATACGCAGTATTTT.